Following are 32 T cell receptor beta chains from one sample sequenced in a study of graft-versus-host responses after intestinal transplantation. Here immunoSEQ multiplex PCR was the method, and the copy in TCRdb shows in-frame clones only, minus some. The data contain over 80,000 clones, under 95% of them singletons. No antigen has been identified for these receptors. The source material was unstimulated CD8+ T cells sorted from spleen or lymph node cells, sampled before transplant. The receptors derive from a human donor who was the organ donor for an intestinal transplant.

The gene calls are TRBV5-4 and TRBJ1-2; 8 positions agree with TRBD1. The V gene's germline CDR1 is SGHNT and CDR2 YYREEE (reference sequence). The J segment lost 1 base and the V segment lost 4 bases, leaving 3 bases of the junction unmatched. This CDR3 contains 14 residues. CDR3 DNA sequence: TGTGCCAGCAGCCCCACAGGGGGTAACTATGGCTACACCTTC. It encodes CASSPTGGNYGYTF.

The chain has TRBV9 and TRBJ2-3; 12 bases are a match to TRBD2. This CDR3 spans 18 amino acids. Germline lookup yields CDR1 SGDLS and CDR2 YYNGEE. The V and J ends lost 4 bases and 2 bases, in that order; junction bases with no gene match: 11. For the CDR3, the DNA is TGTGCCAGCAGCACCAGTCTAGCGGGGGGGACCCCCACAGATACGCAGTATTTT. It translates to CASSTSLAGGTPTDTQYF.

The CDR3 loop is CASSDRDRVTGNTIYF. For the CDR3, the DNA is TGTGCCAGCAGCGATCGGGACAGGGTAACGGGAAACACCATATATTTT. The chain uses TRBV9 and TRBJ1-3; the match to TRBD1 covers 9 bases. V dropped 3 bases and J dropped 4; count of bases not matched to a gene: 8. The CDR3 spans 16 residues. Per the germline V gene, CDR1 is SGDLS and CDR2 is YYNGEE. Using reference TRBV9 and TRBJ1-3 for the parts outside the CDR3, the full variable domain is DSGVTQTPKHLITATGQRVTLRCSPRSGDLSVYWYQQSLDQGLQFLIQYYNGEERAKGNILERFSAQQFPDLHSELNLSSLELGDSALYFCASSDRDRVTGNTIYFGEGSWLTVV.

The chain couples TRBV6-5 to TRBJ2-7; 9 nucleotides agree with TRBD1. Germline V CDR1 and CDR2: MNHEY, SVGAGI. This CDR3 comprises 14 residues. V trimming: 5 bases; J trimming: 5 bases; junction bases outside the gene matches: 7. The CDR3 DNA is TGTGCCAGCAGTGACGTACAGGGGGCTCACGAGCAGTACTTC. Translation: CASSDVQGAHEQYF.

The chain joins TRBV19 to TRBJ2-7; tentatively, D is TRBD1 (6 bases). Trimming cost V 3 bases and J 1 base, with 16 bases left between them. There are 16 residues in the CDR3. Germline loops: CDR1 LNHDA, CDR2 SQIVND (reference sequence). DNA for the CDR3: TGTGCCAGTAGTATTGGTACGGGACACCCTTCCTACGAGCAGTACTTC. Its protein is CASSIGTGHPSYEQYF.

CDR3 nucleotides: TGCGCCAGCAGCCCCCGGACAGGGACCTCCTACGAGCAGTACTTC. Its translation: CASSPRTGTSYEQYF. This rearrangement joins TRBV4-3 to TRBJ2-7; 8 bases match TRBD1. V lost 4 bases to trimming and J lost 0 bases; unmatched junction nucleotides: 5. Germline assignment: CDR1 LGHNA and CDR2 YSLEER. This CDR3 is built from 15 residues.

The chain joins TRBV7-2 to TRBJ1-6; the D gene is possibly TRBD1 (6 bases). Trimming took off 1 base at V and 15 bases at J, with 16 bases between the two ends. Germline V CDR1 and CDR2: SGHTA, FQGNSA. This CDR3 is built from 14 residues. The CDR3 DNA follows: TGTGCCAGCAGCTTAGGACTAGGGGGGGCCGACCTCCACTTT. Protein: CASSLGLGGADLHF.

The chain employs TRBV5-4 and TRBJ2-3; a weak D match, TRBD2 (6 bases). From germline, CDR1 is SGHNT and CDR2 YYREEE (reference sequence). V was trimmed by 4 bases and J by 2 bases, leaving 11 bases between them. The CDR3 consists of 14 residues. Written as DNA, the CDR3 is TGTGCCAGCAGCGTAGGGACTTTCACAGATACGCAGTATTTT. As protein: CASSVGTFTDTQYF.

The chain employs TRBV5-6 and TRBJ2-3; perhaps TRBD2 as D (6 bases). CDR1 and CDR2 (germline): SGHDT, YYEEEE. Deletions cut 9 bases from V and 5 bases from J, with 16 bases between. The CDR3 has 13 residues. CDR3 in DNA: TGTGCCATTGGCCGGCGGGGAGGAGATACGCAGTATTTT. Its translation is CAIGRRGGDTQYF.

The chain is built from TRBV2 and TRBJ2-7, with D maybe TRBD1 (6 bases). Germline lookup yields CDR1 SNHLY and CDR2 FYNNEI. This CDR3 has 15 residues. Trimming pared 6 bases from V and 3 bases from J, leaving 18 bases between. CDR3 sequence reads: CASRATRAGDYEQYF. The CDR3 DNA sequence: TGTGCCAGCAGGGCCACCCGGGCAGGGGACTACGAGCAGTACTTC.

The V call is TRBV4-1, the J call TRBJ1-2; D gene uncertain. The CDR3 totals 12 residues. Germline V lookup: CDR1 MGHRA, CDR2 YSYEKL. Deletions cut 1 base from V and 8 bases from J, with 8 bases between. The CDR3 DNA reads TGCGCCAGCAGCCAAGCTGGTAGCGGCTACACCTTC. Protein sequence: CASSQAGSGYTF.

The rearrangement links TRBV27 to TRBJ2-7, with TRBD2 identical over 10 bases. The CDR3 runs 14 residues. CDR1 and CDR2 from the germline V gene are MNHEY and SMNVEV (reference sequence). V was pared by 4 bases and J by 3 bases, with 3 bases of the junction left unmatched. The chain's CDR3 is CASSSGTSVYEQYF. The CDR3 DNA follows: TGTGCCAGCAGTTCCGGGACTAGCGTCTACGAGCAGTACTTC.

The CDR3 reads CASSTQQGSRAYEQYF. The CDR3 region has the DNA TGTGCCAGCAGTACTCAACAGGGAAGTCGCGCCTACGAGCAGTACTTC. The rearrangement links TRBV2 to TRBJ2-7, with a possible D match to TRBD1 (6 bases). Trimming stripped 5 bases from V and 2 bases from J, with 19 bases between. The CDR3 has 16 residues. The V gene's germline CDR1 is SNHLY and CDR2 FYNNEI.

The chain couples TRBV28 to TRBJ2-7; maybe TRBD1 (5 bases). CDR1 and CDR2 (germline): MDHEN, SYDVKM. The CDR3 covers 13 residues. Trimming left V 6 bases short and J 5 bases short, with 14 bases between. CDR3 in DNA: TGTGCCAGCAGCCACCGGACATCCGACGAGCAGTACTTC. It encodes CASSHRTSDEQYF.

The genes are TRBV29-1 and TRBJ2-7; D might be TRBD1 (5 bases). V was cut by 3 bases and J by 2 bases, with 8 bases left in between. Per germline, CDR1 SQVTM and CDR2 ANQGSEA. CDR3 length: 12 residues. The CDR3 nucleotides are TGCAGCGTTGAGGGCAGGGCCTACGAGCAGTACTTC. Its protein product is CSVEGRAYEQYF.

J is TRBJ2-1 and V is TRBV27; 14 bases are shared with TRBD2. The V gene's germline CDR1 is MNHEY and CDR2 SMNVEV (reference sequence). CDR3 size: 17 residues. J was trimmed by 7 bases and V by 0 bases; bases with no gene match: 5. The CDR3 sequence: CASSLSTSGGALNEQFF. CDR3 sequence (DNA): TGTGCCAGCAGTTTATCGACTAGCGGGGGGGCCCTAAATGAGCAGTTCTTC.

The rearrangement uses TRBV6-1 and TRBJ2-7; 9 nucleotides match TRBD2. Germline CDR1 MNHNS, CDR2 SASEGT. The V segment lost 2 bases and the J segment 7 bases; nucleotides outside the gene matches: 12. This CDR3 contains 16 residues. CDR3 in amino acids: CASSELGGGASGEQYF. The CDR3 DNA reads as TGTGCCAGCAGTGAACTCGGCGGGGGGGCATCGGGGGAGCAGTACTTC.

The chain carries TRBV2 and TRBJ1-2, with 7 positions matching TRBD1. Per germline, CDR1 SNHLY and CDR2 FYNNEI. The ends lost 10 bases at V and 4 bases at J; junction bases unmatched: 9. The CDR3 has 13 residues. CDR3 amino acids: CANPQGRPYGYTF. The CDR3 DNA is TGTGCCAACCCACAGGGGAGACCCTATGGCTACACCTTC.

The V call is TRBV28, the J call TRBJ2-3; D is possibly TRBD2 (5 bases). Per the germline V gene, CDR1 is MDHEN and CDR2 is SYDVKM. Trimming shortened V by 5 bases and J by 3 bases, and 18 bases separated the two germline ends. The CDR3 extends over 16 amino acids. The CDR3 region is CASSEAGAAGTDTQYF. The CDR3 coding sequence is TGTGCCAGCAGTGAGGCAGGAGCGGCCGGTACAGATACGCAGTATTTT.

The chain combines TRBV14 with TRBJ2-7; no firm D call. Germline CDR1 is SGHDN and CDR2 is FVKESK. Trimming pared 3 bases from V and 3 bases from J, leaving 9 bases between. CDR3 size: 13 residues. CDR3 coding DNA: TGTGCCAGCAGCCAGACCCAGGACTACGAGCAGTACTTC. The encoded protein is CASSQTQDYEQYF.

V gene TRBV28 combines with J gene TRBJ2-7; 7 positions match TRBD1. The V gene end was trimmed by 4 bases and the J gene end by 0 bases; junction bases not matched to a gene: 9. Per germline, CDR1 MDHEN and CDR2 SYDVKM. The CDR3 runs 16 residues. The CDR3 DNA reads TGTGCCAGCAGTTCCCTGACAGGGACGAGCTCCTACGAGCAGTACTTC. Residues: CASSSLTGTSSYEQYF. Full variable domain (remainder filled in from reference TRBV28 and TRBJ2-7): DVKVTQSSRYLVKRTGEKVFLECVQDMDHENMFWYRQDPGLGLRLIYFSYDVKMKEKGDIPEGYSVSREKKERFSLILESASTNQTSMYLCASSSLTGTSSYEQYFGPGTRLTVT.

This clone was found once. V and J are TRBV6-1 and TRBJ2-1; 7 bases are a match to TRBD2. This CDR3 has 16 residues. After removal of 6 bases from V and 2 bases from J, the junction contained 10 bases not matched to a gene. The V gene's germline CDR1 is MNHNS and CDR2 SASEGT. DNA for the CDR3: TGTGCCAGCAGGGAAAGGGACTACAACCCCTACAATGAGCAGTTCTTC. Translated, it gives CASRERDYNPYNEQFF.

This clone occurred once. The chain uses TRBV28 and TRBJ2-7; the D gene is possibly TRBD2 (6 bases). The V gene lost 3 bases and the J gene lost 0 bases, with 12 bases spanning the gap. Germline V gene data show CDR1 as MDHEN and CDR2 as SYDVKM. This CDR3 contains 15 residues. The CDR3 DNA reads as TGTGCCAGCAGTTTCCGCGGGGCGAGCTCCTACGAGCAGTACTTC. It is translated as CASSFRGASSYEQYF.

The chain is built from TRBV28 and TRBJ1-4; D is perhaps TRBD1 (5 bases). Germline V lookup: CDR1 MDHEN, CDR2 SYDVKM. Between the trimmed V and J ends, which lost 3 bases and 8 bases, there was a span of 16 bases. The CDR3 length is 15 residues. CDR3: CASSLGRGGSEKLFF. In DNA, the CDR3 is TGTGCCAGCAGTTTGGGGCGGGGAGGGAGCGAAAAACTGTTTTTT.

The chain couples TRBV4-2 to TRBJ2-7; maybe TRBD1 (5 bases). There are 14 residues in the CDR3. Germline V gene sequence: CDR1 LGHNA, CDR2 YNFKEQ. V was cut by 2 bases and J by 5 bases, with 13 bases left in between. The CDR3 sequence is CASSQQGLKDEQYF. Written as DNA, the CDR3 is TGTGCCAGCAGCCAACAGGGTTTAAAGGACGAGCAGTACTTC.

The rearrangement joins TRBV7-2 to TRBJ2-7; a weak D match, TRBD2 (5 bases). V was cut by 2 bases and J by 4 bases, with 6 bases left in between. Germline V CDR1 and CDR2: SGHTA, FQGNSA. The CDR3 runs to 12 residues. CDR3 bases: TGTGCCAGCAGCTTACCGGGGTACGAGCAGTACTTC. Amino acids: CASSLPGYEQYF.

A single count supports this clone. The chain recombines TRBV19 with TRBJ1-1; no clear D. The V and J ends lost 5 bases and 5 bases respectively, with 12 bases between them. The germline gives CDR1 LNHDA, CDR2 SQIVND (reference sequence). This CDR3 region has 13 residues. The CDR3 loop reads CASSSSVRTEAFF. CDR3 DNA sequence: TGTGCCAGTAGTTCCTCGGTTAGAACTGAAGCTTTCTTT.

The rearrangement uses TRBV27 and TRBJ2-7; TRBD2 matches 10 bases. Germline-derived CDR1 and CDR2 are MNHEY and SMNVEV (reference sequence). The CDR3 covers 16 residues. V was pared by 3 bases and J by 2 bases, with 7 bases of the junction left unmatched. The CDR3 protein is CASSFLTSGETYEQYF. CDR3 nucleotide sequence: TGTGCCAGCAGTTTTCTTACTAGCGGGGAAACCTACGAGCAGTACTTC.

This chain links TRBV7-9 with TRBJ1-2; 9 nucleotides agree with TRBD1. CDR3 length: 16 amino acids. The V gene end was trimmed by 0 bases and the J gene end by 6 bases; junction bases not matched to a gene: 8. Looked up from germline, CDR1 is SEHNR and CDR2 is FQNEAQ (reference sequence). The chain's CDR3 is CASSLATGTGRNGYTF. CDR3 DNA sequence: TGTGCCAGCAGCTTAGCGACCGGGACAGGGAGGAATGGCTACACCTTC.

V and J are TRBV9 and TRBJ1-4; D gene uncertain. This CDR3 has 14 amino acids. CDR1 is SGDLS, CDR2 YYNGEE, per germline. The V gene lost 0 bases and the J gene lost 7 bases, with 10 bases spanning the gap. The CDR3 DNA reads TGTGCCAGCAGCGTAGGAGGGCCTAGTGAAAAACTGTTTTTT. Residues: CASSVGGPSEKLFF.

The V gene is TRBV27, the J gene TRBJ2-7, with TRBD2 matching over 11 bases. CDR3 size: 14 residues. Per germline, CDR1 MNHEY and CDR2 SMNVEV (reference sequence). The V gene end was trimmed by 6 bases and the J gene end by 4 bases; junction bases not matched to a gene: 5. The CDR3 DNA reads as TGTGCCAGCAGCTCGGGACTAGCGGATTACGAGCAGTACTTC. Amino acids: CASSSGLADYEQYF.

The rearrangement uses TRBV5-6 and TRBJ1-2; D not certain. The germline V gene has CDR1 SGHDT and CDR2 YYEEEE. Deletions cut 2 bases from V and 3 bases from J, with 8 bases between. CDR3 length equals 13 residues. DNA of the CDR3: TGTGCCAGCAGCTTTAATACTTACTATGGCTACACCTTC. Translated: CASSFNTYYGYTF.